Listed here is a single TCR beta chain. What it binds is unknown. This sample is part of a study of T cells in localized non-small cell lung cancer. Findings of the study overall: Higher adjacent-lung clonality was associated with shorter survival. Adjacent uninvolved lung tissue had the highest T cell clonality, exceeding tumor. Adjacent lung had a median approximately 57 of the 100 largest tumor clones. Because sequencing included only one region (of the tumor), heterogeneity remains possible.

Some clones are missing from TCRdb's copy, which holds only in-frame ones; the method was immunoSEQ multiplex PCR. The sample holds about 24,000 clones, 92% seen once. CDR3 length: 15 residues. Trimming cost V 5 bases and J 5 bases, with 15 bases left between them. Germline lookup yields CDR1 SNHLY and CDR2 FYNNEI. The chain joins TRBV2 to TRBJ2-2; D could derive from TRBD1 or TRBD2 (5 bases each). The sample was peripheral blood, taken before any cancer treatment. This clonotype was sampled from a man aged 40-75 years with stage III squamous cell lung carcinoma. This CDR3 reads CASSPIWGKTGELFF. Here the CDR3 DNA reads TGTGCCAGCAGTCCCATTTGGGGGAAGACCGGGGAGCTGTTTTTT.